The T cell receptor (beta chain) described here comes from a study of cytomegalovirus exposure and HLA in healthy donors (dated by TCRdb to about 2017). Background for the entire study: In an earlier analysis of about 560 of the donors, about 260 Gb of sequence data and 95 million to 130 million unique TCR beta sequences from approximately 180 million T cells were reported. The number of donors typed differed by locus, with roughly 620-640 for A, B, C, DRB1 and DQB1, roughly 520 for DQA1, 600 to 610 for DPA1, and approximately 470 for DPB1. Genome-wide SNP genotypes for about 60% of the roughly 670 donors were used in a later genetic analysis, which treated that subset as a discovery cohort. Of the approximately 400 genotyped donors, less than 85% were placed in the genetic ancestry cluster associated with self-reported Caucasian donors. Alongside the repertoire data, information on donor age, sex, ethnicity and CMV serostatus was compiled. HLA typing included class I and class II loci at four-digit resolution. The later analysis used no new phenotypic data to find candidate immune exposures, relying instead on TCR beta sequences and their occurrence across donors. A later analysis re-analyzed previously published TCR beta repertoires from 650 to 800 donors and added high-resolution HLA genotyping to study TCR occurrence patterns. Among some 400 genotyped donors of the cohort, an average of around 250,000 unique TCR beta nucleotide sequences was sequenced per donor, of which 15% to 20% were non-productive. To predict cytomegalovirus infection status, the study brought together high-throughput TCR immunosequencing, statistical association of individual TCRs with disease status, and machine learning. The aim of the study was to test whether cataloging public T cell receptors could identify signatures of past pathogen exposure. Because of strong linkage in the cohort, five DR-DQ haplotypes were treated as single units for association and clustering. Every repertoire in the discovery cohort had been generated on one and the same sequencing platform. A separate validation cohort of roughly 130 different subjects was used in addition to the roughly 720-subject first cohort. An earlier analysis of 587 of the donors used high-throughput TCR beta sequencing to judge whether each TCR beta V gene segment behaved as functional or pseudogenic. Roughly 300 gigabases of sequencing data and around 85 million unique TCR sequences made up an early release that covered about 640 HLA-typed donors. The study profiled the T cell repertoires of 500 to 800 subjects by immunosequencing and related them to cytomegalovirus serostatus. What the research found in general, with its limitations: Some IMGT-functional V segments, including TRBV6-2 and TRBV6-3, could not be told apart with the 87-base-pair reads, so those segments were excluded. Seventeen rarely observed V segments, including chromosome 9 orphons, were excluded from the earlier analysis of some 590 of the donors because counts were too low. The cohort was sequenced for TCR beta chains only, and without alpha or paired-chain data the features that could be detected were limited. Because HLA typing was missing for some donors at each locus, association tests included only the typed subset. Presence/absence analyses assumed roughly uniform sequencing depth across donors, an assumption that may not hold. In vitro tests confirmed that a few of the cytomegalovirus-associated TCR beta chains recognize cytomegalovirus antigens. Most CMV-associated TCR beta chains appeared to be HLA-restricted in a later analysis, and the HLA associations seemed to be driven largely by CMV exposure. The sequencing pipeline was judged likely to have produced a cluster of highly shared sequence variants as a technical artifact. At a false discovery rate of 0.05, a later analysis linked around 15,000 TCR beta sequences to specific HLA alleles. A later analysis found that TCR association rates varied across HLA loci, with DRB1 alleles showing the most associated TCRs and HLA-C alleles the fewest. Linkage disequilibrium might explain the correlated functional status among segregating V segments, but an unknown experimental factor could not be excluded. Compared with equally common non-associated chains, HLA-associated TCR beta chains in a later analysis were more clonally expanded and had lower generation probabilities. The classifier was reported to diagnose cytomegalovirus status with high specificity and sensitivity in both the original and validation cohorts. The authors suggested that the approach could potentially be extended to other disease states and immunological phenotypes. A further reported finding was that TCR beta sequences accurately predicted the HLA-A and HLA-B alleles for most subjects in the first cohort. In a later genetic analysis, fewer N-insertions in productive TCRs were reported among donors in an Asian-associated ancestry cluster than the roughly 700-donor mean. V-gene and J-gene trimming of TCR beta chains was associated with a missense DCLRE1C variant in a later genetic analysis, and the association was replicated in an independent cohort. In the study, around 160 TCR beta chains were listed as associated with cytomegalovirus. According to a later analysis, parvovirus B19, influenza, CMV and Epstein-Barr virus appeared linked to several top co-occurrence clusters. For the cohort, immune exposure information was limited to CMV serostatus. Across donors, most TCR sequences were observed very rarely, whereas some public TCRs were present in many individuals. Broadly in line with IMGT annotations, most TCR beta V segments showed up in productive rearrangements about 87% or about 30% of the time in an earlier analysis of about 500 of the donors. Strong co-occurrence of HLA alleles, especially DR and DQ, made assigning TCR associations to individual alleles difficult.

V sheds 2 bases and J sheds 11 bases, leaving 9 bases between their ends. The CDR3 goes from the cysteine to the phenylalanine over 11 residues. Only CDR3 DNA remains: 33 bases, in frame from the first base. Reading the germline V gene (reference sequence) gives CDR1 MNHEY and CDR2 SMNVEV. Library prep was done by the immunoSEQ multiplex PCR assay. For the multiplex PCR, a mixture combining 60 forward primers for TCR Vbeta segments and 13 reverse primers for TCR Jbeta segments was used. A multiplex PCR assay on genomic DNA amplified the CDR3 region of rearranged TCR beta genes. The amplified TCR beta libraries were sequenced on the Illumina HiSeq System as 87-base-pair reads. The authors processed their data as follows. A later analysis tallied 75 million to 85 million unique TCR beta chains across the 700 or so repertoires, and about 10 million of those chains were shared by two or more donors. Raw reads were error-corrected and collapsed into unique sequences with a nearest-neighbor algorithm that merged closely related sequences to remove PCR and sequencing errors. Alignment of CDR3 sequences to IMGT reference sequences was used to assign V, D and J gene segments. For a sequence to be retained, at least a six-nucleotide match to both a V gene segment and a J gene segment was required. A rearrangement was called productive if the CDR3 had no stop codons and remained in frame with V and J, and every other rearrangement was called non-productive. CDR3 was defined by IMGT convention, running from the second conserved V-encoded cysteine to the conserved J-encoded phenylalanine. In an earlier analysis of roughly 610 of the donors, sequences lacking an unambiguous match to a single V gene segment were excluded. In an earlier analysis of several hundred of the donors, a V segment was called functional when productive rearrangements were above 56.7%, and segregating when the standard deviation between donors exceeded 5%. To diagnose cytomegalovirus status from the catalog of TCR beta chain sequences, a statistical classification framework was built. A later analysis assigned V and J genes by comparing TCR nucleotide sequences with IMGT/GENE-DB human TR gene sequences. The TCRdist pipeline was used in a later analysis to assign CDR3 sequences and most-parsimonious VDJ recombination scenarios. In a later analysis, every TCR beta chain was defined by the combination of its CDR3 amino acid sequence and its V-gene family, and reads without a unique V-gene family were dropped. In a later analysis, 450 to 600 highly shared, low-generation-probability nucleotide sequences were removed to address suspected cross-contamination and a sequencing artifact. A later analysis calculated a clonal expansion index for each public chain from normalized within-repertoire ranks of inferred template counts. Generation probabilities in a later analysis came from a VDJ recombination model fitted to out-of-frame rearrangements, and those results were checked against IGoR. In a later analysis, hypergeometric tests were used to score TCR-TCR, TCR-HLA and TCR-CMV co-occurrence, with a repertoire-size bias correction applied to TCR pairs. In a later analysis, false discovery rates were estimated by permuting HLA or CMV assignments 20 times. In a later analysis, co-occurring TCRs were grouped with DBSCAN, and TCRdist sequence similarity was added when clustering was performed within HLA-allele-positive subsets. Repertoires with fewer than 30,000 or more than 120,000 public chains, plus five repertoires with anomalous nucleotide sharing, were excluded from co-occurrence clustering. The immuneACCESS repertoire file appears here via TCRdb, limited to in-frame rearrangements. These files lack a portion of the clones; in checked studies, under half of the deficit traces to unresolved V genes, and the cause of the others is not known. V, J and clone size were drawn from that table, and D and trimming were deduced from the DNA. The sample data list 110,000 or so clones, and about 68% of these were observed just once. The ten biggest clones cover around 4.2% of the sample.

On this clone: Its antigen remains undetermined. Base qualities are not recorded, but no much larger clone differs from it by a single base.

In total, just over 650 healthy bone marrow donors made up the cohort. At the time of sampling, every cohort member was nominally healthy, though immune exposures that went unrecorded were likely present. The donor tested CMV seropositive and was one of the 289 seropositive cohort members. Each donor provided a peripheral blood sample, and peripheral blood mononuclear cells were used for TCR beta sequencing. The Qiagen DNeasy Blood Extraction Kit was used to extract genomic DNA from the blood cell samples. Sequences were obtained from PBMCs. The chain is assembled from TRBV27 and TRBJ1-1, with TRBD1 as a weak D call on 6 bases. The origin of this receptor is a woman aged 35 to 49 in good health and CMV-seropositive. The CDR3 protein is CASSLGGGAFF. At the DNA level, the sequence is TGTGCCAGCAGTTTAGGGGGCGGGGCTTTCTTT.